The 20 T cell receptor beta chains below all came from one sample that was sequenced in a study of cytotoxic CD8 clonotypes in ibrutinib-treated CLL. The data were produced by immunoSEQ multiplex PCR, yet TCRdb's version contains in-frame clones alone and is incomplete. This table holds 270,000 or so clones, about 72% found once. The material was PBMCs, obtained at disease progression, from a patient treated with ibrutinib. The receptors originated from a human donor with chronic lymphocytic leukemia.

This chain connects TRBV19 to TRBJ1-2, with D hard to call. Trimming stripped 10 bases from V and 7 bases from J, with 10 bases between. The CDR3 sequence is 10 residues long. Germline V lookup: CDR1 LNHDA, CDR2 SQIVND (reference sequence). The CDR3 loop reads CATRWGGYTF. CDR3 coding DNA: TGTGCCACTCGGTGGGGTGGCTACACCTTC.

This clone was observed a few times. The chain links TRBV7-9 to TRBJ1-1; 10 bases match TRBD1. CDR1 is SEHNR and CDR2 is FQNEAQ in the germline V gene (reference sequence). This CDR3 spans 14 amino acids. Trimming at V came to 5 bases and at J to 4 bases, leaving 4 bases not matched to a gene. The CDR3: CASSPGQGITEAFF. The CDR3 DNA follows: TGTGCCAGCAGCCCGGGACAGGGGATCACTGAAGCTTTCTTT.

The chain recombines TRBV10-3 with TRBJ2-6, with TRBD2 as a possible D gene (5 bases). CDR1 is ENHRY, CDR2 SYGVKD, per germline. The CDR3 has 18 amino acids. V shed 6 bases and J shed 0 bases, with 18 bases lying between them. This CDR3 reads CAIRDLAPISSGANVLTF. The CDR3 DNA reads as TGTGCCATCAGGGACTTAGCGCCAATTAGCTCTGGGGCCAACGTCCTGACTTTC.

The sample holds a few counts of this clone. The chain couples TRBV6-1 to TRBJ2-5, with 8 bases lining up with TRBD1. The CDR3 consists of 13 residues. Germline CDR1 and CDR2: MNHNS and SASEGT. V was pared by 6 bases and J by 5 bases, with 5 bases of the junction left unmatched. CDR3 in DNA: TGTGCCAGCAGGCCAGGGGGCCGGGAGACCCAGTACTTC. It is translated as CASRPGGRETQYF.

This chain joins TRBV9 and TRBJ2-1; 11 bases map to TRBD1. The J segment lost 9 bases and the V segment lost 3 bases, leaving 11 bases of the junction unmatched. The CDR3 spans 16 residues. Germline V gives CDR1 SGDLS, CDR2 YYNGEE. Here the CDR3 reads CASSADRGLLYGEQFF. The CDR3 nucleotides read TGTGCCAGCAGCGCGGACAGGGGGCTACTGTATGGTGAGCAGTTCTTC.

The chain recombines TRBV10-3 with TRBJ2-1; 11 bases are a match to TRBD2. Germline V gene data show CDR1 as ENHRY and CDR2 as SYGVKD. V shed 6 bases and J 3 bases; nucleotides not matched to a gene: 7. The CDR3 is 16 residues long. The chain's CDR3 is CAIRNPGTSGYNEQFF. In DNA form, the CDR3 reads TGTGCCATCAGAAATCCCGGGACTAGCGGCTACAATGAGCAGTTCTTC.

The gene calls are TRBV10-1 and TRBJ2-2, with D perhaps matching TRBD1 or TRBD2 (5 bases each). V dropped 10 bases and J dropped 3 bases, with 12 bases sitting between them. The CDR3 is 13 residues long. The germline V gene encodes CDR1 WNHNN and CDR2 SYGVQD (reference sequence). Here the CDR3 DNA reads TGCGCCACGGGGCAGGATTACACCGGGGAGCTGTTTTTT. Amino acid sequence: CATGQDYTGELFF.

This chain links TRBV19 with TRBJ2-3, with 8 bases aligning to TRBD1. Germline values: CDR1 LNHDA, CDR2 SQIVND (reference sequence). J gave up 4 bases and V 1 base, and 4 bases lay outside the gene matches. This CDR3 is built from 15 residues. The CDR3 sequence: CASSIGDRGPDTQYF. Here the CDR3 DNA reads TGTGCCAGTAGTATAGGAGACAGGGGTCCAGATACGCAGTATTTT.

This chain joins TRBV10-3 and TRBJ1-3, with 8 bases aligning to TRBD1. Unmatched junction bases numbered 6, after V lost 8 bases and J lost 0 bases. The CDR3 loop spans 15 amino acids. CDR1 is ENHRY, CDR2 SYGVKD, per germline. The CDR3 reads CAIRTGTGSGNTIYF. For the CDR3, the DNA is TGTGCCATCCGGACCGGGACAGGCTCTGGAAACACCATATATTTT.

The chain links TRBV5-1 to TRBJ2-5; D uncertain. The J call may be in error: the DNA end matches TRBJ2-7 better. The CDR3 sequence is 13 residues long. Per the germline V gene, CDR1 is SGHRS and CDR2 is YFSETQ. In DNA, the CDR3 is TGCGCCAGCAGCTTGGCGGCTGGGCTCGAGCAGTACTTC. Its protein is CASSLAAGLEQYF.

This clone was seen just once. The rearrangement uses TRBV4-1 and TRBJ1-1; D ambiguous. V shed 1 base and J shed 1 base, with 10 bases lying between them. Germline assignment: CDR1 MGHRA and CDR2 YSYEKL. The CDR3 runs 15 residues. Here the CDR3 reads CASSQVNGGNTEAFF. CDR3 nucleotides: TGCGCCAGCAGCCAAGTTAACGGAGGGAACACTGAAGCTTTCTTT.

The V call is TRBV28, the J call TRBJ2-1; D perhaps matches TRBD1 (6 bases). This CDR3 contains 12 residues. V lost 5 bases and J lost 7, with 9 bases in between. CDR1 and CDR2 (germline): MDHEN, SYDVKM. As DNA, the CDR3 is TGTGCCAGCAGTCAACAGGGAAATGAGCAGTTCTTC. Translated, it gives CASSQQGNEQFF.

The chain uses TRBV5-1 and TRBJ2-6; 9 bases map to TRBD2. Germline-derived CDR1 and CDR2 are SGHRS and YFSETQ. The V segment lost 5 bases and the J segment 0 bases; nucleotides outside the gene matches: 9. CDR3 length equals 18 residues. CDR3 coding DNA: TGCGCCAGCAGGTTTACTAGCGGGTCTAACTCTGGGGCCAACGTCCTGACTTTC. Residues: CASRFTSGSNSGANVLTF.

The V gene is TRBV19, the J gene TRBJ2-7; the D is unclear. V lost 5 bases, J lost 0 bases, and 8 bases lay in between. Germline V CDR1 and CDR2: LNHDA, SQIVND (reference sequence). CDR3 length: 13 amino acids. This CDR3 reads CASSLQNSYEQYF. CDR3 coding DNA: TGTGCCAGTAGTTTACAGAACTCCTACGAGCAGTACTTC.

The CDR3 DNA follows: TGTGCCAGCACCCCCCCGGAGGGCCGACGGGATTATAGCAATCAGCCCCAGCATTTT. Encoded protein: CASTPPEGRRDYSNQPQHF. This sequence joins TRBV28 and TRBJ1-5; D is uncertain. Germline CDR1 and CDR2: MDHEN and SYDVKM. This CDR3 has 19 residues. The V end was cut by 7 bases, the J end by 0 bases, with 25 bases between.

This clone was counted between two and nine times. J is TRBJ2-7 and V is TRBV7-9; 11 bases are shared with TRBD1. Unmatched junction bases numbered 3, after V lost 4 bases and J lost 10 bases. This CDR3 comprises 12 residues. Germline CDR1 is SEHNR and CDR2 is FQNEAQ (reference sequence). The CDR3 nucleotides read TGTGCCAGCAGCTCAAGGACAGGGGGCCAGTACTTC. It yields the protein CASSSRTGGQYF.

This clone was counted only a few times. J is TRBJ2-5 and V is TRBV2; weak D call: TRBD1 (5 bases). V dropped 6 bases and J dropped 4 bases, with 9 bases sitting between them. The CDR3 totals 12 residues. In germline, CDR1 is SNHLY, CDR2 FYNNEI. This chain's CDR3 is CASSREVETQYF. CDR3 nucleotides: TGTGCCAGCAGCAGGGAAGTAGAGACCCAGTACTTC.

The gene calls are TRBV27 and TRBJ2-7, with 8 positions matching TRBD1. With 4 bases clipped from V and 2 bases from J, the junction kept 4 bases outside the gene matches. CDR1 is MNHEY and CDR2 is SMNVEV in the germline V gene (reference sequence). This CDR3 has 14 residues. The CDR3 DNA sequence: TGTGCCAGCAGTTCTGGACAGGGAACCTACGAGCAGTACTTC. Amino acids: CASSSGQGTYEQYF.

This chain uses TRBV7-2 with TRBJ2-6; 7 positions agree with TRBD2. The CDR3 is 15 amino acids. Per the germline V gene, CDR1 is SGHTA and CDR2 is FQGNSA. The ends lost 4 bases at V and 2 bases at J; junction bases unmatched: 2. This CDR3 reads CASSWEGAGANVLTF. Written as DNA, the CDR3 is TGTGCCAGCAGCTGGGAGGGTGCTGGGGCCAACGTCCTGACTTTC. Together with reference TRBV7-2 and TRBJ2-6, the CDR3 gives the full variable domain: GAGVSQSPSNKVTEKGKDVELRCDPISGHTALYWYRQSLGQGLEFLIYFQGNSAPDKSGLPSDRFSAERTGGSVSTLTIQRTQQEDSAVYLCASSWEGAGANVLTFGAGSRLTVL.

This chain links TRBV6-5 with TRBJ1-2, with D unresolved. Germline CDR1 MNHEY, CDR2 SVGAGI. V was pared by 6 bases and J by 3 bases, with 14 bases between. The CDR3 length is 14 residues. CDR3 in DNA: TGTGCCAGCAGCCCCAGAAAGCGGGACTATGGCTACACCTTC. Translation: CASSPRKRDYGYTF.